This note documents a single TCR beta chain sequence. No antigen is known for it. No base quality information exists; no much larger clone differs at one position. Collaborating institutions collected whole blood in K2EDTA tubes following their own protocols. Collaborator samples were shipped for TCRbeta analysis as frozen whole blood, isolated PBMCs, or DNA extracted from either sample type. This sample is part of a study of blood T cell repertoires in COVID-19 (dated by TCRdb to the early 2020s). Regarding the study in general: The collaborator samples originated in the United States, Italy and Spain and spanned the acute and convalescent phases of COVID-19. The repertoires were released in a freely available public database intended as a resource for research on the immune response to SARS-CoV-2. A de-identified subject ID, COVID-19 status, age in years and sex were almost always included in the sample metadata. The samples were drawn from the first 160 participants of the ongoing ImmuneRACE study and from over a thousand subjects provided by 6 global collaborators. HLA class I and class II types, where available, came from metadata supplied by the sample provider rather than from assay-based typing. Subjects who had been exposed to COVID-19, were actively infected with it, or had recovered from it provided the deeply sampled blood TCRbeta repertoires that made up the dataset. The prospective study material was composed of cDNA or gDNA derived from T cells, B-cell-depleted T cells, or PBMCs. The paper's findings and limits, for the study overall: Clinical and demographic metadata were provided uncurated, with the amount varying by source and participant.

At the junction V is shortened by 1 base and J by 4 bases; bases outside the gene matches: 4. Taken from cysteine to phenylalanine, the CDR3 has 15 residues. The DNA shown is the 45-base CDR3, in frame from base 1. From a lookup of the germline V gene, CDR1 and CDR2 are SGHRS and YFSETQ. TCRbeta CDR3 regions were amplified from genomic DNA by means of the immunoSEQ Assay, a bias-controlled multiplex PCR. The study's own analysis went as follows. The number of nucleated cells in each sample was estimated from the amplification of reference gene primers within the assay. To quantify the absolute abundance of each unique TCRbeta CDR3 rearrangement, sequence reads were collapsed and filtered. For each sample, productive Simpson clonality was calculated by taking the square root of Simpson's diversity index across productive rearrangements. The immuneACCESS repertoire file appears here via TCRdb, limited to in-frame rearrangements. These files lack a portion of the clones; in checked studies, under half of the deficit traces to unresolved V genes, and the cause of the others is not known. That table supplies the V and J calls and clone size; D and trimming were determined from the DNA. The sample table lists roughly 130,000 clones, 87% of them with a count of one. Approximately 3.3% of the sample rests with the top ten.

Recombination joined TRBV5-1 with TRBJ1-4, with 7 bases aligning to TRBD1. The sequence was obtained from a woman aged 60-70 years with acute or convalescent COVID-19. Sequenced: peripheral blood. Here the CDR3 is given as CASSLQGQSNEKLFF. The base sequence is TGCGCCAGCAGCTTGCAGGGACAGAGTAATGAAAAACTGTTTTTT.